This T cell receptor beta chain came from a study of blood T cell repertoires in COVID-19. As for the study in general: From the United States, Italy and Spain came samples of acute and convalescent COVID-19.

Enrolled through a virtual design, the participants were between 18 and 89 years of age and came from about two dozen US areas. Participant-reported clinical history was the basis for cohort assignment. In the study's own analysis: By means of reference gene primer amplification, nucleated cell counts were estimated. Only in-frame clones appear in the TCRdb table, and some are missing; sequencing was by immunoSEQ multiplex PCR. That table furnishes V, J and clone size, whereas the DNA furnished D and trimming. The sample includes about 320,000 clones, 87% of them seen just once. J gave up 6 bases and V 1 base, and 3 bases lay outside the gene matches. CDR1 and CDR2 from the germline V gene are SGHDT and YYEEEE. This CDR3 contains 15 residues. This clone was detected once.

This chain connects TRBV5-6 to TRBJ1-6; TRBD1 matches at 8 bases. The receptor was isolated from a woman under 30 who had recovered from COVID-19. Specimen: PBMCs or T cells enriched from blood (not recorded which). The CDR3, as DNA: TGTGCCAGCAGCTTGAGGGACAGGTCTAATTCACCCCTCCACTTT. Amino acid sequence: CASSLRDRSNSPLHF. Drawing the rest from reference TRBV5-6 and TRBJ1-6, the complete variable domain is DAGVTQSPTHLIKTRGQQVTLRCSPKSGHDTVSWYQQALGQGPQFIFQYYEEEERQRGNFPDRFSGHQFPNYSSELNVNALLLGDSALYLCASSLRDRSNSPLHFGNGTRLTVT.